The clone carrying this TCR beta chain showed up just a few times. Its antigen is still unknown. These data come from a study of T cells in localized non-small cell lung cancer. TCRdb's copy holds only in-frame clones and misses some; the assay was immunoSEQ multiplex PCR. Found here are more than 1,500 clones, 19% of them singletons; the top ten hold approximately 23%. Looked up from germline, CDR1 is MNHGY and CDR2 is SAAAGT. Trimming pared 0 bases from V and 8 bases from J, leaving 13 bases between. This CDR3 has 15 amino acids. Regarding the study as a whole: Adjacent lung was found to contain a median roughly 50 of the top 100 tumor clones. Longer overall survival was seen with higher T cell density measured in blood.

The chain employs TRBV6-8 and TRBJ1-4, with D tentatively TRBD1 (5 bases). The clonotype comes from a woman between 35 and 75 years old with stage I lung adenocarcinoma. Specimen: normal lung tissue next to the tumor, collected before any cancer treatment. DNA of the CDR3: TGTGCCAGCAGTTACTCGAGCCAGGGAGACGAAAAACTGTTTTTT. Translated, it gives CASSYSSQGDEKLFF.